This T cell receptor beta chain was obtained from a study of T-cell reconstitution after alpha-beta-depleted transplantation in children (dated by TCRdb to the mid-2010s). About the study as a whole: Using TCR repertoire profiling, the study quantitatively followed how T-cell immune reconstitution unfolded in children after TCRalphabeta/CD19-depleted allogeneic hematopoietic cell transplantation.

Library method: PCR. Instrument on record: Illumina HiSeq 2500. To normalize quantification of the TCRbeta repertoire, the TCR libraries were built with molecular barcoding that relied on unique molecular identifiers. The public reads were run again by TCRdb, first through fastp at Q25 and then through MiXCR, and only productive beta chains were kept. When rows share a CDR3 protein, they turn into one entry using the most common DNA and genes. The sample contains hundreds of thousands of distinct CDR3 sequences, 13% of them found a single time. The top ten clones comprise approximately 4.2% of the sample. In the case of this clonotype: There is no known antigen for this receptor. No qualities accompany the bases; no much larger clone lies one base away.

The germline V gene (reference sequence) specifies DFQATT as CDR1 and SNEGSKA as CDR2. At the junction V is shortened by 3 bases and J by 9 bases; bases outside the gene matches: 5. From its cysteine to its phenylalanine, the CDR3 spans 13 amino acids. The read is trimmed to its CDR3 DNA, 39 bases read in frame from base 1. Sample: PBMCs, taken from the stem cell graft. The sequence links TRBV20-1 to TRBJ2-1; 10 junctional bases match TRBD2. This clonotype was sampled from a human donor who donated a stem cell graft to a child with Fanconi anemia. The base sequence is TGCAGTGCTAGCAGCGGGGGGGCCGGTGAGCAGTTCTTC. This yields the protein CSASSGGAGEQFF.